Presented here are 14 T cell receptor beta chains from one specimen sequenced in a study of blood T cell repertoires in COVID-19. This table comes from immunoSEQ multiplex PCR, and its TCRdb copy is limited to in-frame clones, with some not included. The sample yields fewer than 400,000 clones, about 86% seen once. Sequenced sample: PBMCs or T cells enriched from blood (not recorded which). These receptors all come from a woman between 45 and 60 years old who had recovered from COVID-19.

The rearrangement joins TRBV11-2 to TRBJ2-1; unclear D gene. This CDR3 is built from 13 residues. Germline CDR1 and CDR2: SGHAT and FQNNGV. The ends were cut back, 0 bases at V and 5 bases at J, with 5 bases in the middle. Written as DNA, the CDR3 is TGTGCCAGCAGCTTAGATATCCACAATGAGCAGTTCTTC. Translating gives CASSLDIHNEQFF.

The chain carries TRBV9 and TRBJ2-2, with a possible D match to TRBD2 (6 bases). Germline CDR1 and CDR2: SGDLS and YYNGEE. This CDR3 has 15 amino acids. Trimming removed 4 bases at V and 4 bases at J, with 14 bases between. The CDR3 reads CASSLGTSSTGELFF. Here the CDR3 DNA reads TGTGCCAGCAGCCTCGGGACTTCGAGCACCGGGGAGCTGTTTTTT.

The rearrangement uses TRBV5-1 and TRBJ2-2, with TRBD2 matching over 8 bases. With 2 bases clipped from V and 4 bases from J, the junction kept 10 bases outside the gene matches. Germline V lookup: CDR1 SGHRS, CDR2 YFSETQ. The CDR3 is made up of 17 amino acids. CDR3 in DNA: TGCGCCAGCAGCTTTATGGAGACTAGCGTATTCACCGGGGAGCTGTTTTTT. It specifies CASSFMETSVFTGELFF.

The chain links TRBV7-9 to TRBJ1-2, with D maybe TRBD1 (5 bases). The germline CDR1 and CDR2 sequences are SEHNR and FQNEAQ (reference sequence). The CDR3 consists of 12 residues. V was cut by 3 bases and J by 7 bases, with 9 bases left in between. The CDR3 loop reads CASSFIGVGYTF. The CDR3 DNA reads TGTGCCAGCAGCTTTATAGGGGTTGGCTACACCTTC.

V is TRBV11-3 and J is TRBJ2-1; 8 nucleotides agree with TRBD2. The CDR3 has 15 amino acids. V gave up 1 base and J gave up 3 bases; unmatched junction bases: 2. CDR1 is SGHNT and CDR2 is YENEEA in the germline V gene. The CDR3 DNA reads TGTGCCAGCAGCTTAGCGGGGGGGAGCTACAATGAGCAGTTCTTC. This encodes CASSLAGGSYNEQFF.

This sequence joins TRBV19 and TRBJ2-7; TRBD2 matches at 8 bases. The V segment lost 6 bases and the J segment 1 base; nucleotides outside the gene matches: 11. The CDR3 totals 16 residues. Germline values: CDR1 LNHDA, CDR2 SQIVND (reference sequence). CDR3 sequence: CASSTLTGGASYEQYF. The DNA for the CDR3 is TGTGCCAGTAGCACACTCACGGGGGGGGCGTCCTACGAGCAGTACTTC.

The V gene is TRBV7-2, the J gene TRBJ2-5; 10 positions match TRBD1. The germline V gene encodes CDR1 SGHTA and CDR2 FQGNSA. This CDR3 is 15 amino acids long. V lost 7 bases and J lost 8; bases outside the gene matches: 13. This CDR3 is CASTNYGGQGRTQYF. In DNA form, the CDR3 reads TGTGCCAGCACGAATTACGGGGGACAGGGGAGAACCCAGTACTTC. Together with reference TRBV7-2 and TRBJ2-5, the CDR3 gives the full variable domain: GAGVSQSPSNKVTEKGKDVELRCDPISGHTALYWYRQSLGQGLEFLIYFQGNSAPDKSGLPSDRFSAERTGGSVSTLTIQRTQQEDSAVYLCASTNYGGQGRTQYFGPGTRLLVL.

This clone was counted between two and nine times. The chain recombines TRBV18 with TRBJ2-3; possibly TRBD1 for D (6 bases). The length of the CDR3 is 16 residues. Germline CDR1 reads KGHSH; CDR2 reads LQKENI. The V and J ends lost 3 bases and 4 bases respectively, with 17 bases between them. The CDR3 coding sequence is TGTGCCAGCTCACCCACGGGGCAGGGGTTGGCAGATACGCAGTATTTT. Translating gives CASSPTGQGLADTQYF.

The chain combines TRBV9 with TRBJ1-2; a possible D gene is TRBD1 (5 bases). V was cut by 3 bases and J by 3 bases, with 21 bases left in between. The CDR3 runs 17 residues. CDR1 and CDR2 from the germline V gene are SGDLS and YYNGEE. CDR3 amino acids: CASSARVTGDLYYGYTF. The CDR3 DNA is TGTGCCAGCAGCGCGAGAGTAACAGGAGACCTATACTATGGCTACACCTTC.

The chain carries TRBV19 and TRBJ1-1; TRBD1 might be the D (5 bases). This CDR3 is 14 amino acids long. CDR1 and CDR2 (germline): LNHDA, SQIVND (reference sequence). Trimming cost V 3 bases and J 1 base, with 9 bases left between them. CDR3 nucleotide sequence: TGTGCCAGTAGTATGGGACTCAAGAACACTGAAGCTTTCTTT. Encoded protein: CASSMGLKNTEAFF.

V usage is TRBV24-1 and J usage is TRBJ2-1; TRBD2 might be the D (6 bases). The germline V gene encodes CDR1 KGHDR and CDR2 SFDVKD. Trimming removed 5 bases at V and 8 bases at J, with 12 bases between. The CDR3 contains 13 residues. CDR3 residues: CATSGDWGDEQFF. Here the CDR3 DNA reads TGTGCCACCAGTGGGGACTGGGGGGATGAGCAGTTCTTC.

V is TRBV12-3 or TRBV12-4 and J is TRBJ2-3; D is uncertain. V was trimmed by 6 bases and J by 7 bases, leaving 11 bases between them. The CDR3 covers 12 residues. CDR3 sequence (DNA): TGTGCCAGCAGCCTGAGCCTAAATACGCAGTATTTT. It translates to CASSLSLNTQYF.

CDR3 in amino acids: CASTPGWTGNTFSNQPQHF. As DNA, the CDR3 is TGTGCCAGTACCCCCGGGTGGACAGGGAATACGTTTAGCAATCAGCCCCAGCATTTT. The genes are TRBV19 and TRBJ1-5, with 8 bases aligning to TRBD1. V shed 7 bases and J 0 bases; nucleotides not matched to a gene: 17. The CDR3 runs to 19 residues. The germline CDR1 and CDR2 sequences are LNHDA and SQIVND (reference sequence).

The chain has TRBV19 and TRBJ2-3; D might be TRBD1 (6 bases). V lost 3 bases and J lost 1, with 11 bases in between. The CDR3 spans 15 residues. Germline CDR1 and CDR2: LNHDA and SQIVND (reference sequence). Here the CDR3 DNA reads TGTGCCAGTAGTATCCCAGGGGTGGGCACAGATACGCAGTATTTT. Its protein is CASSIPGVGTDTQYF.